This record covers a single T cell receptor (beta chain). The antigen remains unidentified. Sequencing input was equivalent genomic DNA from CVID and controls. Assay used: immunoSEQ multiplex PCR; TCRdb lists only in-frame clones, some missing. Recorded here are some 26,000 clones, with no singletons, and the ten leading clones hold 3% to 5%. Of CVID subjects, more than twelve were female and 29 male, mean age 40. This sample is drawn from a study of T cell clonality in common variable immunodeficiency. Study-wide results and caveats: In common variable immunodeficiency, TCR beta chains reportedly carried fewer deletions and N-nucleotide insertions. Compared with controls, CVID subjects had fewer shared TCRbeta clones.

The receptor comes from a human donor with common variable immunodeficiency. Specimen: peripheral blood mononuclear cells.

The CDR3 protein is CAPQGLRLDEQFF. CDR3 DNA, as far as it was read: TGCGCCCCCCAGGGCCTAAGACTCGATGAG. J is TRBJ2-1 and V is TRBV23-1, with D possibly matching TRBD1 (5 bases). The CDR3 end falls 3 residues outside the read, so it is completed with the germline J gene. TRBV23-1 carries the ORF label, with uncertain function. The CDR3 is 13 amino acids. The V gene lost 11 bases and the J gene lost 8 bases, with 19 bases spanning the gap.